The following is a T cell receptor (beta chain) sequence with its context. The antigen is unknown. The data are from a study of graft-versus-host responses after intestinal transplantation. Clones were sequenced by immunoSEQ multiplex PCR, and TCRdb holds only the in-frame ones, with some missing. The table shows about 100,000 clones, with roughly 87% occurring only once. The CDR3 spans 15 residues. From germline, CDR1 is GTSNPN and CDR2 SVGIG (reference sequence). Trimming stripped 5 bases from V and 4 bases from J, with 19 bases between. V usage is TRBV30 and J usage is TRBJ2-3, with D uncertain. Sequencing was performed on unstimulated CD4+ T cells sorted from spleen or lymph node cells, taken before transplant. This receptor was identified in a human donor who was the organ donor for an intestinal transplant. The CDR3 here is CAWARSPDRADTQYF. CDR3 sequence (DNA): TGTGCCTGGGCGCGAAGTCCGGACCGGGCAGATACGCAGTATTTT.